Listed below are T cell receptor beta chains from one sample, sequenced in a study of blood T cell repertoires in COVID-19. Here immunoSEQ multiplex PCR was the method, and the copy in TCRdb shows in-frame clones only, minus some. This table has around 130,000 clones, around 83% appearing once. Sequenced material: PBMCs or T cells enriched from blood (not recorded which). Source of these receptors: a man aged 25 to 45 who had recovered from COVID-19. Each CDR3 is given with its conserved first and last residue. Each record gives: V gene, clone size, D gene, J gene, CDR3 DNA, CDR3 protein. The D gene is left open where the match is weak. Part of the rows lack a size; the others show once, few, many or a class for expanded clones.

>TRBV19|once|-|TRBJ2-5
TGTGCCAGTAGTATGGAGGTCTTGCAAGAGACCCAGTACTTC
CASSMEVLQETQYF
>TRBV11-1|-|-|TRBJ2-2
TGTGCCAGCAGCCGCCAGATGGTCACCGGGGAGCTGTTTTTT
CASSRQMVTGELFF
>TRBV19|-|-|TRBJ1-2
TGTGCCAGTACCCCCGGGGGGCCGTCTTTTGCTGGTTGGAATGGCTACACCTTC
CASTPGGPSFAGWNGYTF
>TRBV18|-|TRBD1|TRBJ1-1
TGTGCCAGCTCACCAGCCCTTGTCAGGGGGTTCACTGAAGCTTTCTTT
CASSPALVRGFTEAFF
>TRBV7-6|-|-|TRBJ2-1
TGTGCCAGCAGCCCTCCCCCCAATGAGCAGTTCTTC
CASSPPPNEQFF
>TRBV27|once|TRBD2|TRBJ2-7
TGTGCCAGCAGTTTAACGTCTAGCGGCACCTCCTACGAGCAGTACTTC
CASSLTSSGTSYEQYF
>TRBV6-5|-|TRBD1|TRBJ2-7
TGTGCCAGCAGTCAGACGGGGACAGGGATCTACGAGCAGTACTTC
CASSQTGTGIYEQYF
>TRBV24-1|once|-|TRBJ2-3
TGTGCCACCAGTGACCTCGGCACAGATACGCAGTATTTT
CATSDLGTDTQYF
>TRBV21-1|-|-|TRBJ2-4
TGTGCCAGCAGCAAGTTGGGCCTACTTGCCAAAAACATTCAGTACTTC
CASSKLGLLAKNIQYF
>TRBV15|-|TRBD1|TRBJ2-1
TGTGCCACCAGTCACCCGGGACAGGGAATCAATGAGCAGTTCTTC
CATSHPGQGINEQFF
>TRBV13|once|TRBD1|TRBJ2-1
TGTGCCAGCAGCCCAGGACAGGGCTACAATGAGCAGTTCTTC
CASSPGQGYNEQFF
>TRBV6-5|-|-|TRBJ1-6
TGTGCCAGCTGGCGGGGAGTTAATTCACCCCTCCACTTT
CASWRGVNSPLHF
>TRBV19|-|TRBD2|TRBJ2-1
TGTGCCAGTAGTATTGTCAGGACTAGCGGGCGCGAGCAGTTCTTC
CASSIVRTSGREQFF
>TRBV18|-|-|TRBJ1-1
TGTGCCAGCTCACCTACTTCAGGGATGAACACTGAAGCTTTCTTT
CASSPTSGMNTEAFF
>TRBV19|-|-|TRBJ2-2
TGTGCCAGTAGCTCAGGGAACACCGGGGAGCTGTTTTTT
CASSSGNTGELFF
>TRBV7-9|-|TRBD1|TRBJ1-1
TGTGCCAGCAGCCCGGGGAAGGGGACAGGGCTAAACACTGAAGCTTTCTTT
CASSPGKGTGLNTEAFF
>TRBV5-1|-|-|TRBJ2-4
TGCGCCAGCAGCTTGGGGATGGCGGGAACCAAAAACATTCAGTACTTC
CASSLGMAGTKNIQYF
>TRBV3-1/TRBV3-2|-|TRBD1|TRBJ2-5
TGTGCCAGCAGCCCTCGACAGGGACAAGAGACCCAGTACTTC
CASSPRQGQETQYF
>TRBV5-6|once|-|TRBJ1-3
TGTGCCAGCGGGCACTCTGGAAACACCATATATTTT
CASGHSGNTIYF
>TRBV7-8|-|TRBD1|TRBJ2-3
TGTGCCAGCAGCTTAGAGACAGGGGGTATCACAGATACGCAGTATTTT
CASSLETGGITDTQYF
>TRBV9|few|-|TRBJ1-1
TGTGCCAGCAGCGTAGTCTTCCCGGGCACTGAAGCTTTCTTT
CASSVVFPGTEAFF
>TRBV5-6|-|TRBD1|TRBJ1-4
TGTGCCAGCAGCATGGGGACAGGGTGGGCTAATGAAAAACTGTTTTTT
CASSMGTGWANEKLFF
>TRBV2|-|-|TRBJ1-2
TGTGCCAGCAGCCCAAGGACGGGAGCTAACTATGGCTACACCTTC
CASSPRTGANYGYTF
>TRBV18|-|-|TRBJ1-2
TGTGCCAGCTCACCACCGGCGGGAAACTATGGCTACACCTTC
CASSPPAGNYGYTF
>TRBV7-9|few|TRBD1|TRBJ1-6
TGTGCCAGCAGTGGACAGGGGAGGTTAGTGAATTCACCCCTCCACTTT
CASSGQGRLVNSPLHF
>TRBV18|-|-|TRBJ1-1
TGTGCCAGCTCACCTCGGGTCGGGGTAGACACTGAAGCTTTCTTT
CASSPRVGVDTEAFF
>TRBV15|-|TRBD1|TRBJ1-2
TGTGCCACCAGCAGAGATGTAGGGACAGGGCGCTATGGCTACACCTTC
CATSRDVGTGRYGYTF
>TRBV19|-|-|TRBJ2-7
TGTGCCAGTAGTATGGGGCAGGGGAAACGGTCCTACGAGCAGTACTTC
CASSMGQGKRSYEQYF
>TRBV5-1|few|-|TRBJ1-1
TGCGCCAGCAGCCGGGGGACTCAAGGGATGGGGAACACTGAAGCTTTCTTT
CASSRGTQGMGNTEAFF
>TRBV6-5|-|-|TRBJ1-1
TGTGCCAGCAGTTACCTGGGCCCAGGGGACACTGAAGCTTTCTTT
CASSYLGPGDTEAFF
>TRBV29-1|once|-|TRBJ1-1
TGCAGCGTTGGAGGTAGGCTGAACACTGAAGCTTTCTTT
CSVGGRLNTEAFF
>TRBV6-5|once|-|TRBJ1-1
TGTGTATGTGGTCGGTTGAACACTGAAGCTTTCTTT
CVCGRLNTEAFF
>TRBV19|-|TRBD1|TRBJ1-1
TGTGCCAGTATTCGCACAGGGGGGGGAACTGAAGCTTTCTTT
CASIRTGGGTEAFF
>TRBV12-3/TRBV12-4|-|TRBD1|TRBJ1-2
TGTGCCAGCAGCAGACAGGGATACTATGGCTACACCTTC
CASSRQGYYGYTF
>TRBV9|-|TRBD2|TRBJ2-7
TGTGCCAGCAGCGTAGCTCGGACTAGCGGAACCTACGAGCAGTACTTC
CASSVARTSGTYEQYF
>TRBV27|-|-|TRBJ2-7
TGTGCCAGCCATGGACAGTACCTACGGGAGCAGTACTTC
CASHGQYLREQYF
>TRBV18|once|-|TRBJ1-1
TGTGCCAGCTCACCAGGGGGCGGAAACACTGAAGCTTTCTTT
CASSPGGGNTEAFF
>TRBV29-1|-|TRBD2|TRBJ2-3
TGCAGCGCCGAGACTAGCGGGGGCACAGATACGCAGTATTTT
CSAETSGGTDTQYF
>TRBV12-3/TRBV12-4|-|TRBD1|TRBJ1-5
TGTGCCAGCAGCCCACAGGGGCGGGCCCAGCATTTT
CASSPQGRAQHF
>TRBV28|-|TRBD1|TRBJ1-3
TGTGCCAGCACCCCGTCGGGCAGGGGGCCCGGAAACACCATATATTTT
CASTPSGRGPGNTIYF
>TRBV6-4|few|TRBD1|TRBJ2-2
TGTGCCAGCAGTGTGACAGGGGACACCGGGGAGCTGTTTTTT
CASSVTGDTGELFF
>TRBV19|-|-|TRBJ2-3
TGTGCCAGTAGTACCCTCCTGGCATCCACAGATACGCAGTATTTT
CASSTLLASTDTQYF
>TRBV24-1|few|TRBD1|TRBJ2-5
TGTGCCACCAGTGATCACACAGGGGGCGGAGGGGAGACCCAGTACTTC
CATSDHTGGGGETQYF
>TRBV19|-|-|TRBJ2-1
TGTGCCAGTAGTCGGTCGGGGGACAATGAGCAGTTCTTC
CASSRSGDNEQFF
>TRBV10-2|once|TRBD2|TRBJ2-1
TGCGCCAGCAGTGAGTCGGCCACTAGCGGGGTGGTCGAGCAGTTCTTC
CASSESATSGVVEQFF
>TRBV10-3|-|TRBD1|TRBJ2-5
TGTGCCTCACAGGGGGCATCAGAGACCCAGTACTTC
CASQGASETQYF
>TRBV9|-|TRBD2|TRBJ2-1
TGTGCCAGCAGCGTAGGGGTTAGCGGGGGGGCCCATGAGCAGTTCTTC
CASSVGVSGGAHEQFF
>TRBV7-9|-|TRBD2|TRBJ2-1
TGTGCCAGCACACTAGCGGGGGGGCAGGATGAGCAGTTCTTC
CASTLAGGQDEQFF
>TRBV19|-|TRBD1|TRBJ2-1
TGTGCCAGTAGTTCAGGACAGGTAAGGAGTGAGCAGTTCTTC
CASSSGQVRSEQFF
>TRBV5-1|once|TRBD2|TRBJ2-1
TGCGCCAGCAGCCCGGGACTAGCGGGAGCCAATGAGCAGTTCTTC
CASSPGLAGANEQFF